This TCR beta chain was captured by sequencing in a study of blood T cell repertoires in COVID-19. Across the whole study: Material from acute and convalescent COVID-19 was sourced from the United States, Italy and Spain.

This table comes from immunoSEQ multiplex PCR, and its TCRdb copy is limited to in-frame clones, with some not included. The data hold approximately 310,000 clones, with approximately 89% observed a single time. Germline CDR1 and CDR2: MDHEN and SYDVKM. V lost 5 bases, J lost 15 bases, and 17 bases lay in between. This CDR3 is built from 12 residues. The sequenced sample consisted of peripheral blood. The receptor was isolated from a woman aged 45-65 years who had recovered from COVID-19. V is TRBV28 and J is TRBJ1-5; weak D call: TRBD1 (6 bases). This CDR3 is CASSLTQGLRHF. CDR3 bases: TGTGCCAGCAGTCTCACACAGGGTTTACGGCATTTT.